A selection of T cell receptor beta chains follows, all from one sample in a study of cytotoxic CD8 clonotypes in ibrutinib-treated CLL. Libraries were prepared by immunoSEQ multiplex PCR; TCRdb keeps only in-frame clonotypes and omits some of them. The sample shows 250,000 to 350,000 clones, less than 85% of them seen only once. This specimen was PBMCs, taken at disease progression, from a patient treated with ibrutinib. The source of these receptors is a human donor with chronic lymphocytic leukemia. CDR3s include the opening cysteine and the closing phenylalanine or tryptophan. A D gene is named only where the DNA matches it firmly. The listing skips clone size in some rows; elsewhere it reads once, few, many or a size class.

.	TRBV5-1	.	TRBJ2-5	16	CASSLQQALSQETQYF	TGCGCCAGCAGCTTGCAGCAGGCGCTTTCACAAGAGACCCAGTACTTC
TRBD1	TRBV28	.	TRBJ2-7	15	CASSSGTAVSYEQYF	TGTGCCAGCAGTTCAGGGACAGCCGTCTCCTACGAGCAGTACTTC
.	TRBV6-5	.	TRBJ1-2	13	CASSYTGHDGYTF	TGTGCCAGCAGTTACACTGGACATGATGGCTACACCTTC
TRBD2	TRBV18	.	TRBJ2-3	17	CASSPPRTSGRADTQYF	TGTGCCAGCTCACCACCCCGGACTAGCGGGAGGGCAGATACGCAGTATTTT
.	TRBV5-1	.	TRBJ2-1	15	CASSTSLSSYNEQFF	TGCGCCAGCAGCACCAGTCTGAGCTCCTACAATGAGCAGTTCTTC
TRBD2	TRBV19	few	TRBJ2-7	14	CASSARTRSHEQYF	TGTGCCAGTAGTGCCCGGACTAGATCCCACGAGCAGTACTTC
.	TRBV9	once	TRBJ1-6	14	CASSVSQGDSPLHF	TGTGCCAGCAGCGTAAGCCAGGGCGATTCACCCCTCCACTTT
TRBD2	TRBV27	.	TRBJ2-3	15	CASSIYSGRLDTQYF	TGTGCCAGCAGTATCTATAGCGGGAGACTAGATACGCAGTATTTT
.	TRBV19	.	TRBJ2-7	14	CASSMDVISYEQYF	TGTGCCAGTAGTATGGATGTTATCTCCTACGAGCAGTACTTC
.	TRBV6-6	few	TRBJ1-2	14	CASSYKTSNYGYTF	TGTGCCAGCAGTTACAAAACAAGTAACTATGGCTACACCTTC
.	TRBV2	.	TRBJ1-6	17	CASSWPEYRVSNSPLHF	TGTGCCAGCTCCTGGCCCGAGTACAGGGTCTCTAATTCACCCCTCCACTTT
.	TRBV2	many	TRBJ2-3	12	CASTGTWDTQYF	TGTGCCAGCACCGGGACTTGGGATACGCAGTATTTT
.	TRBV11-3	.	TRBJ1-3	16	CASSLGTSGTGNTIYF	TGTGCCAGCAGCTTAGGAACCTCAGGAACGGGAAACACCATATATTTT
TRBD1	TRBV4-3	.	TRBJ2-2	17	CASSQAPGTANTGELFF	TGCGCCAGCAGCCAAGCCCCCGGGACAGCGAACACCGGGGAGCTGTTTTTT
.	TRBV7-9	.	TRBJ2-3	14	CASSLGDNTDTQYF	TGTGCCAGCAGCTTAGGAGACAACACAGATACGCAGTATTTT
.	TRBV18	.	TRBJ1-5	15	CASSLKGQPNQPQHF	TGTGCCAGCTCACTTAAGGGGCAGCCCAATCAGCCCCAGCATTTT
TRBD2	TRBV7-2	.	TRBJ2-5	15	CASSFQRGYQETQYF	TGTGCCAGCAGCTTCCAGCGGGGGTACCAAGAGACCCAGTACTTC
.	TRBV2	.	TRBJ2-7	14	CASRGAYQSYEQYF	TGTGCCAGCCGGGGGGCCTACCAATCCTACGAGCAGTACTTC
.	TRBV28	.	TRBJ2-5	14	CASSLAQGSETQYF	TGTGCCAGCAGTCTAGCACAGGGTTCGGAGACCCAGTACTTC
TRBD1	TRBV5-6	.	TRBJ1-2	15	CASSEQGRTLYGYTF	TGTGCCAGCAGCGAACAGGGGCGAACCCTCTATGGCTACACCTTC
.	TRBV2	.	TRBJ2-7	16	CASKPRDRFSSYEQYF	TGTGCCAGCAAGCCACGAGACAGGTTCAGCTCCTACGAGCAGTACTTC
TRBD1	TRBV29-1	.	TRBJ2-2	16	CSVDLRGTGNTGELFF	TGCAGCGTTGATCTAAGGGGGACAGGGAACACCGGGGAGCTGTTTTTT
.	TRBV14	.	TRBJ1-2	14	CASSRGFKFYGYTF	TGTGCCAGCAGCCGGGGGTTTAAGTTCTATGGCTACACCTTC
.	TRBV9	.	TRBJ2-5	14	CASSPTRYQETQYF	TGTGCCAGCAGCCCGACTAGATATCAAGAGACCCAGTACTTC
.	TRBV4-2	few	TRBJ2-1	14	CASSPPAKIHEQFF	TGTGCCAGCAGCCCCCCCGCGAAAATCCATGAGCAGTTCTTC
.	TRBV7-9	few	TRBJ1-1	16	CASSLAVGFGDTEAFF	TGTGCCAGCAGCTTAGCGGTCGGGTTCGGGGACACTGAAGCTTTCTTT
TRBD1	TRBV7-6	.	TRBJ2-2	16	CASSLATGGRTGELFF	TGTGCCAGCAGCTTAGCGACAGGGGGTAGGACCGGGGAGCTGTTTTTT
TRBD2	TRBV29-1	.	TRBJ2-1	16	CSVGFGSGGAVYEQFF	TGCAGCGTTGGATTTGGGAGCGGGGGGGCCGTATATGAGCAGTTCTTC
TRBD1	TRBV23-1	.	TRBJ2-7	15	CASSQGTGATYEQYF	TGCGCCAGCAGTCAGGGGACAGGGGCTACCTACGAGCAGTACTTC
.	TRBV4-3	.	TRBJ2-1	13	CASSQEGTNEQFF	TGCGCCAGCAGCCAAGAGGGGACCAATGAGCAGTTCTTC
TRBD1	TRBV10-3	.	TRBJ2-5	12	CASGQGAETQYF	TGTGCCAGCGGACAGGGGGCAGAGACCCAGTACTTC
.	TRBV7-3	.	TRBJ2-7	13	CASSLGTAMKQYF	TGTGCCAGCAGCTTAGGCACAGCTATGAAGCAGTACTTC
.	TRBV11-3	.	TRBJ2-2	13	CASSLLTTGELFF	TGTGCCAGCAGCTTATTGACCACCGGGGAGCTGTTTTTT
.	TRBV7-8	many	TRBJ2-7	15	CASSSLAGSSYEQYF	TGTGCCAGCAGCTCCTTAGCTGGGTCCTCCTACGAGCAGTACTTC
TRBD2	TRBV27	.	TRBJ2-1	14	CASSFHGLAYEQFF	TGTGCCAGCAGTTTCCACGGACTAGCGTATGAGCAGTTCTTC
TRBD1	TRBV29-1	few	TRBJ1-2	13	CSVGDRERNGYTF	TGCAGCGTTGGGGACAGGGAGCGGAATGGCTACACCTTC
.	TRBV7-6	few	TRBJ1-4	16	CASSLAGPSTNEKLFF	TGTGCCAGCAGCTTAGCAGGACCCTCAACTAATGAAAAACTGTTTTTT
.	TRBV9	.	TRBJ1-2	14	CASSVVGFHYGYTF	TGTGCCAGCAGCGTAGTCGGGTTTCACTATGGCTACACCTTC
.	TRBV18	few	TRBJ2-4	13	CASSWTGKNIQYF	TGTGCCAGCTCATGGACGGGAAAAAACATTCAGTACTTC
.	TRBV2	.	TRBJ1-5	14	CASSDWGSNQPQHF	TGTGCCAGCAGTGACTGGGGGAGCAATCAGCCCCAGCATTTT